The sample holds a few counts of the clone carrying this TCR beta chain. The CDR3 loop spans 14 amino acids. Germline V lookup: CDR1 SGHVS, CDR2 FQNEAQ. V was trimmed by 1 base and J by 3 bases, leaving 10 bases between them. The sample originates from a study of blood T cells in healthy people across ages. It was with a sample-barcoded 5' primer and a J-beta primer mix that a second PCR of about 6 to 12 cycles was run. TCRdb re-analysed the 5' RACE reads in MiXCR, keeping a single row per CDR3 protein. The sample shows 550,000 to 700,000 distinct CDR3 sequences, roughly 28% of them seen only once. This chain joins TRBV7-8 and TRBJ2-7; a weak D match, TRBD1 (5 bases). This sequence originates from a woman in her sixties or seventies in good health. The specimen was blood. In DNA, the CDR3 is TGTGCCAGCAGCTTAGGGGGCGGATACTACGAGCAGTACTTC. Translated: CASSLGGGYYEQYF.